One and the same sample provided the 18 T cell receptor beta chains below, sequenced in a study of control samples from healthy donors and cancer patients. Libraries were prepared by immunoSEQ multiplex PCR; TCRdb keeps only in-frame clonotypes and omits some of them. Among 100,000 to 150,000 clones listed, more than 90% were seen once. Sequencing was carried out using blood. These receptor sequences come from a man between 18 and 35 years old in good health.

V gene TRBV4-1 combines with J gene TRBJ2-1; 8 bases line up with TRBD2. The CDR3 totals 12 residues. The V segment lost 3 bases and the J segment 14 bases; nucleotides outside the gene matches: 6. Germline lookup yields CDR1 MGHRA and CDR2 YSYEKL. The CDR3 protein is CASSHAGLAKFF. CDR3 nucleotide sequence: TGCGCCAGCAGCCACGCCGGACTAGCTAAGTTCTTC.

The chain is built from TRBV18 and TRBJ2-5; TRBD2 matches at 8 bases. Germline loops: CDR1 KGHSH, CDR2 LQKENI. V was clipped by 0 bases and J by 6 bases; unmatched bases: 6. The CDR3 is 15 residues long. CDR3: CASSPPSGGTKTQYF. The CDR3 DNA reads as TGTGCCAGCTCACCACCAAGCGGGGGCACGAAGACCCAGTACTTC.

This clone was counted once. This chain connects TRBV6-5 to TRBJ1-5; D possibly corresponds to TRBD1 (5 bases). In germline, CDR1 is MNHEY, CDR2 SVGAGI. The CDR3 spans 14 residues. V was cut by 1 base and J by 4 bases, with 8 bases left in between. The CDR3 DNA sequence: TGTGCCAGCAGTTACTTGGGACCTAATCAGCCCCAGCATTTT. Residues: CASSYLGPNQPQHF.

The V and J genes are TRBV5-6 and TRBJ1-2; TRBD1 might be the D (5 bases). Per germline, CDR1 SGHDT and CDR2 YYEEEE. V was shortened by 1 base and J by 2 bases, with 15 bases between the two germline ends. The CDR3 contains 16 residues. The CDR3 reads CASSLSGHRFNYGYTF. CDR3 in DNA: TGTGCCAGCAGCTTGAGCGGACACCGGTTCAACTATGGCTACACCTTC.

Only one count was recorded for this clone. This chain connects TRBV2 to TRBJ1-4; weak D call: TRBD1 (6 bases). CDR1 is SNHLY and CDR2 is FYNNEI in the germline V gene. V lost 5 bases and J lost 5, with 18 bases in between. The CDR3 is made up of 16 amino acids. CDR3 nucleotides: TGTGCCAGCAGTCCAAGGGGGGCGAGAGACAATGAAAAACTGTTTTTT. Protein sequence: CASSPRGARDNEKLFF.

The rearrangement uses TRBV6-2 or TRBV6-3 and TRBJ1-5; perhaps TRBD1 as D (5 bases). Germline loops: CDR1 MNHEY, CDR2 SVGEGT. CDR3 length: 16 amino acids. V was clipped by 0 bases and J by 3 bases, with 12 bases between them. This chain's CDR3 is CASSYSDSRFNQPQHF. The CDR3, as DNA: TGTGCCAGCAGTTACTCCGACAGTAGATTCAATCAGCCCCAGCATTTT.

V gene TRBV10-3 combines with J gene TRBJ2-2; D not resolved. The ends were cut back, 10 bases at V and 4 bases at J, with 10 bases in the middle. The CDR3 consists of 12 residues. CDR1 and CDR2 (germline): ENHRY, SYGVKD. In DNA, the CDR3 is TGTGCCACTCGGACGGGCACCGGGGAGCTGTTTTTT. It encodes CATRTGTGELFF.

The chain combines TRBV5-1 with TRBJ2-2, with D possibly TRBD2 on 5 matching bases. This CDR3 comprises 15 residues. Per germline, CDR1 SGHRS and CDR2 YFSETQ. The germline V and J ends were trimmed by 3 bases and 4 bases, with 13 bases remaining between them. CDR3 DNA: TGCGCCAGCAGCTCCTTGGGGAGCCGCACCGGGGAGCTGTTTTTT. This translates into CASSSLGSRTGELFF.

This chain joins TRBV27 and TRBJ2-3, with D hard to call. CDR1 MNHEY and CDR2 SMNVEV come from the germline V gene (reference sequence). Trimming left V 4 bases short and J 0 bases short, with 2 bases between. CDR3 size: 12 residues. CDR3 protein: CASSYSTDTQYF. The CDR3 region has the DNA TGTGCCAGCAGTTACAGCACAGATACGCAGTATTTT.

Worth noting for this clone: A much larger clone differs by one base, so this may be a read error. In nucleotides, the CDR3 is TGTGCCAGCGGACCCAATGAGCAGTTCTTC. This translates into CASGPNEQFF. This chain links TRBV7-9 with TRBJ2-1, with D unresolved. V gave up 8 bases and J gave up 6 bases, with 5 bases separating them. There are 10 residues in the CDR3. Germline-derived CDR1 and CDR2 are SEHNR and FQNEAQ (reference sequence).

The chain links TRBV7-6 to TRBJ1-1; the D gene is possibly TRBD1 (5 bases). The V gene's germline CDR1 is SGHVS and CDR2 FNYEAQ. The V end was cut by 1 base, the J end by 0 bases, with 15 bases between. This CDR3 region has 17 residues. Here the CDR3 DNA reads TGTGCCAGCAGCTTAGGGGGCCCCGTATCCATGAACACTGAAGCTTTCTTT. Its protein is CASSLGGPVSMNTEAFF.

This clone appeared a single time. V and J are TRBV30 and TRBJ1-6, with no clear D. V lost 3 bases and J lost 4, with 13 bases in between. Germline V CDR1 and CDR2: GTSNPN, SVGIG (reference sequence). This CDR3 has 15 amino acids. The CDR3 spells CAWRDKTRYNSPLHF. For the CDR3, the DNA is TGTGCCTGGAGGGATAAAACAAGATATAATTCACCCCTCCACTTT.

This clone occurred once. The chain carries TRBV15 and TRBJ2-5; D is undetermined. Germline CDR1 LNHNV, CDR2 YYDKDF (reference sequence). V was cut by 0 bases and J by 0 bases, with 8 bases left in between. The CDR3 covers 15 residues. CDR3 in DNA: TGTGCCACCAGCAGAGATATAGGACACCAAGAGACCCAGTACTTC. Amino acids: CATSRDIGHQETQYF.

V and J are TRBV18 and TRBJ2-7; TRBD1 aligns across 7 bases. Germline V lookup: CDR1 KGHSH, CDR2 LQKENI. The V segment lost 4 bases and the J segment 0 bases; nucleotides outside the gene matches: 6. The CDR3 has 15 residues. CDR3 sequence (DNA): TGTGCCAGCTCACGCAAAGGGACAGCCTCCTACGAGCAGTACTTC. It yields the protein CASSRKGTASYEQYF.

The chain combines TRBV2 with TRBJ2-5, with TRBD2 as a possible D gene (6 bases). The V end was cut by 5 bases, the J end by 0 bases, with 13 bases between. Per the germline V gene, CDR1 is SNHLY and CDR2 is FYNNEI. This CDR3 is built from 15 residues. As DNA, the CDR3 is TGTGCCAGCAGTCCTAGGATAGCGGACCAAGAGACCCAGTACTTC. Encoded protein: CASSPRIADQETQYF. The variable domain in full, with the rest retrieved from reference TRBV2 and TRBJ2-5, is EPEVTQTPSHQVTQMGQEVILRCVPISNHLYFYWYRQILGQKVEFLVSFYNNEISEKSEIFDDQFSVERPDGSNFTLKIRSTKLEDSAMYFCASSPRIADQETQYFGPGTRLLVL.

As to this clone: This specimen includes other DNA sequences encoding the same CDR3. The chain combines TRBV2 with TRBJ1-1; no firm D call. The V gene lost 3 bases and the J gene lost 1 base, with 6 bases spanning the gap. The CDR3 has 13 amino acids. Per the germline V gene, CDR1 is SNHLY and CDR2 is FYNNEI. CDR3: CASSDQGNTEAFF. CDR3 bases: TGTGCCAGCAGTGACCAAGGGAACACTGAAGCTTTCTTT.

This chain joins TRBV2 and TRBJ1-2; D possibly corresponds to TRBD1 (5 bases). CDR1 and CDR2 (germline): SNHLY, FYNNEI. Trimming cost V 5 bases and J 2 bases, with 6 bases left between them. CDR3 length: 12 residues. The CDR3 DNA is TGTGCCAGCAGTCGGGACAACTATGGCTACACCTTC. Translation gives CASSRDNYGYTF.

CDR3 sequence: CASSLKGGRAKNIQYF. CDR3 nucleotides: TGTGCCAGCAGCTTAAAGGGGGGGCGAGCCAAAAACATTCAGTACTTC. This chain connects TRBV7-9 to TRBJ2-4; tentative D call: TRBD2 (7 bases). There are 16 residues in the CDR3. Looked up from germline, CDR1 is SEHNR and CDR2 is FQNEAQ (reference sequence). V lost 2 bases and J 0 bases, leaving 11 bases between the germline ends.